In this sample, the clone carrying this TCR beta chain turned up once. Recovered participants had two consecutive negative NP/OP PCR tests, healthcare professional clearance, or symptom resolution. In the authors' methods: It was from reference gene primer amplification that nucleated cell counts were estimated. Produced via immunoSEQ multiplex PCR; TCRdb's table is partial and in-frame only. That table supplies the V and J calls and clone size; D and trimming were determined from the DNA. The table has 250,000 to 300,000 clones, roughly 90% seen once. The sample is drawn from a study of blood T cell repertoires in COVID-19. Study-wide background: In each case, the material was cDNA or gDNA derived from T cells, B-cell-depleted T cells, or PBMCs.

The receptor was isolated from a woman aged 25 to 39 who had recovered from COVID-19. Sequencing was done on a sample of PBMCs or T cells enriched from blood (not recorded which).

CDR3 protein: CASSMERTGSYEQYF. The CDR3 DNA reads TGTGCCAGCAGTATGGAAAGGACAGGGAGCTACGAGCAGTACTTC. The V gene is TRBV6-5, the J gene TRBJ2-7; 8 nucleotides align to TRBD1. Trimming cost V 5 bases and J 3 bases; bases outside gene matches: 9. The germline gives CDR1 MNHEY, CDR2 SVGAGI. This CDR3 spans 15 amino acids.